This is a list of T cell receptor beta chains from one sample in a study of response to subunit inactivated influenza vaccine. TCRdb passed the RT-PCR reads through MiXCR, listing each CDR3 protein once. The sample holds fewer than 800,000 distinct CDR3 sequences, approximately 14% seen once. Sequencing was performed on PBMCs from blood, taken about 13 days after vaccination. The receptors were sampled from a man aged 50 to 59 who received an inactivated influenza vaccine. CDR3s leave out the opening cysteine and the closing phenylalanine or tryptophan.

j_call v_call cdr3_length cdr3_aa
TRBJ2-5 TRBV5-1 13 ASKKQGDRRETQY
TRBJ1-1 TRBV4-3 12 ASSPGTGYTEAF
TRBJ2-5 TRBV18 14 ASSPRAGNNQETQY
TRBJ2-1 TRBV20-1 13 SAGQNLRVYNEQF
TRBJ2-3 TRBV9 13 ASSVVAGPWDTQY
TRBJ1-1 TRBV28 11 ASSSGTGVQAF
TRBJ2-5 TRBV7-9 12 ASSSRDLRETQY
TRBJ1-5 TRBV24-1 13 ATSDSGRLNQPQH
TRBJ1-2 TRBV10-3 14 AISESGGRSNYGYT
TRBJ1-5 TRBV6-1 11 AVGNSGNQPQH
TRBJ2-7 TRBV5-1 11 ASSWDRANEQY
TRBJ2-7 TRBV6-5 15 ASSYSGLAGISYEQY
TRBJ2-2 TRBV28 13 ASSFPRNGAGELF
TRBJ2-5 TRBV18 13 ASSPLGQIQETQY
TRBJ2-7 TRBV5-1 14 ASSWNPMGSSYEQY
TRBJ2-3 TRBV7-3 11 AGSSFPADTQY
TRBJ2-2 TRBV30 12 AWTRGRNTGELF
TRBJ1-1 TRBV7-2 12 ASSSLGQGSEAF
TRBJ2-7 TRBV6-2/TRBV6-3 11 ASSLSRYYEQY
TRBJ2-2 TRBV7-3 14 ASSTGTGANTGELF
TRBJ2-7 TRBV28 10 ATGLAGYEQY
TRBJ1-2 TRBV6-1 11 ASSEADSYGYT
TRBJ2-1 TRBV20-1 12 SARIGGSYNEQF
TRBJ2-1 TRBV7-9 14 ASSSRLPGRWDEQF
TRBJ2-1 TRBV20-1 14 SARGPGPSSYNEQF
TRBJ2-3 TRBV4-2 13 ASSQGAGDTDTQY
TRBJ2-5 TRBV25-1 13 ASSTDRGRGETQY
TRBJ2-7 TRBV4-1 13 ASSQGLNRGDEQY
TRBJ2-1 TRBV18 13 ASSPVQGAYNEQF
TRBJ2-1 TRBV12-3/TRBV12-4 13 ASSRLAGGGNEQF
TRBJ1-4 TRBV7-9 12 ASSRTGVNEKLF
TRBJ2-3 TRBV20-1 13 SAASGVSSTDTQY
TRBJ2-5 TRBV4-3 15 ASSQDLGREYGETQY